This is a list of T cell receptor beta chains from one sample in a study of molecular identifiers for immune sequencing clone quantification. MiXCR, applied by TCRdb to the PCR reads, yields one record per CDR3 protein. The sample has a few hundred thousand distinct CDR3 sequences; roughly a quarter are singletons. The source material was naive CD8+ T cells from blood, with Jurkat cell RNA spiked in. These receptors came from a human donor in good health. Some libraries in this study had Jurkat cell RNA spiked in. The CDR3 runs from the conserved cysteine through the conserved F or W. A D gene is named only where the DNA matches it firmly. Some rows mark clone size as missing; the rest say once, few, many or name a class of expanded clone.

>many|TRBV29-1|12|TRBD1|TRBJ2-1
TGCAGCGAACGGACAGGGCGCGGTGAGCAGTTCTTC
CSERTGRGEQFF
>few|TRBV19|11|NA|TRBJ2-1
TGTGCCAGTAGTATGGGAGGTGAGCAGTTCTTC
CASSMGGEQFF
>NA|TRBV29-1|12|NA|TRBJ2-7
TGCAGCGTTGAGGGGAACCCCTACGAGCAGTACTTC
CSVEGNPYEQYF
>many|TRBV6-5|14|NA|TRBJ2-7
TGTGCCAGCAGTTACGCAGGCGTAGGGTACGAGCAGTACTTC
CASSYAGVGYEQYF
>many|TRBV13|17|NA|TRBJ2-1
TGTGCCAGCTCACCTCATTACGGGAGCCCCCGGGACAATGAGCAGTTCTTC
CASSPHYGSPRDNEQFF
>many|TRBV13|15|NA|TRBJ2-3
TGTGCCAGCACCCAGGGGGGTTTCACCACAGATACGCAGTATTTT
CASTQGGFTTDTQYF
>few|TRBV15|13|NA|TRBJ2-1
TGTGCCACCGTGGGTGATTCCTACAATGAGCAGTTCTTC
CATVGDSYNEQFF
>NA|TRBV7-2|16|NA|TRBJ1-2
TGTGCCAGCAGCATAAGCGGTATCGGCAGATACTATGGCTACACCTTC
CASSISGIGRYYGYTF
>few|TRBV15|14|NA|TRBJ1-4
TGTGCCACCAGCGAGGGGGGCACTAATGAAAAACTGTTTTTT
CATSEGGTNEKLFF
>few|TRBV7-9|16|TRBD2|TRBJ2-2
TGTGCCAGCAGCACTAGCGGGAGGGCCGCGGTCGGGGAGCTGTTTTTT
CASSTSGRAAVGELFF
>many|TRBV6-6|14|NA|TRBJ2-3
TGTGCCAGCAGTTTAGACTCTAGCACAGATACGCAGTATTTT
CASSLDSSTDTQYF
>few|TRBV14|13|NA|TRBJ2-2
TGTGCCAGCGGAGGGCTAAACACCGGGGAGCTGTTTTTT
CASGGLNTGELFF
>many|TRBV29-1|13|TRBD2|TRBJ2-7
TGCAGCGTCGATAGCGGGAGGGGGGACGAGCAGTACTTC
CSVDSGRGDEQYF
>few|TRBV27|16|NA|TRBJ2-3
TGTGCCAGCAGTTTCTCGAAATTATTACCTGGAGATACGCAGTATTTT
CASSFSKLLPGDTQYF
>NA|TRBV6-2/TRBV6-3|14|NA|TRBJ2-5
TGTGCCAGCAGACCCGGGACCATAAAAGAGACCCAGTACTTC
CASRPGTIKETQYF
>many|TRBV18|13|NA|TRBJ1-1
TGTGCCAGCAGTCCCCCAGTGAACACTGAAGCTTTCTTT
CASSPPVNTEAFF
>NA|TRBV7-9|17|TRBD2|TRBJ2-5
TGTGCCAGCAGCTCCCCGGGACTAGCGGGAGCAGCTGAGACCCAGTACTTC
CASSSPGLAGAAETQYF
>NA|TRBV14|13|NA|TRBJ1-2
TGTGCCAGCAGCCCCGGACTCGTCTATGGCTACACCTTC
CASSPGLVYGYTF